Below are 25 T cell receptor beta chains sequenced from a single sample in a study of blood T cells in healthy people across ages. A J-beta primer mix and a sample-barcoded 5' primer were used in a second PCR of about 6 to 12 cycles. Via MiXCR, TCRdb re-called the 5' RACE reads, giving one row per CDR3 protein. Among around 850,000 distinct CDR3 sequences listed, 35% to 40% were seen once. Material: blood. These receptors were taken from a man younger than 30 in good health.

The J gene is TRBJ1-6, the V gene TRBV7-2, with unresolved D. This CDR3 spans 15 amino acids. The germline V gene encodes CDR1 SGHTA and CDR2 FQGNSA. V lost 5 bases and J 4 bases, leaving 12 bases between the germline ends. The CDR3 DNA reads TGTGCCAGCAGCCCGCCCCGGGAATATAATTCACCCCTCCACTTT. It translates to CASSPPREYNSPLHF.

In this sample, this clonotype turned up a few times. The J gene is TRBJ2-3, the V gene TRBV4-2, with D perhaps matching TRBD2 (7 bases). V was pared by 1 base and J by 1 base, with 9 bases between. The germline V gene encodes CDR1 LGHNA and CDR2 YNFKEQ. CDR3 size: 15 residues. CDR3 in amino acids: CASSQVGGGTDTQYF. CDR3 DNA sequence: TGTGCCAGCAGCCAAGTAGGGGGGGGCACAGATACGCAGTATTTT.

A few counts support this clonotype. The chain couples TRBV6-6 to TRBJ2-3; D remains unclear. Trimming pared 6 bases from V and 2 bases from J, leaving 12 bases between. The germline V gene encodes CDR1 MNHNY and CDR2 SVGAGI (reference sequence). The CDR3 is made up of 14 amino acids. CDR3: CASSWASDTDTQYF. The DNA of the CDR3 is TGTGCCAGCAGCTGGGCGTCCGACACAGATACGCAGTATTTT.

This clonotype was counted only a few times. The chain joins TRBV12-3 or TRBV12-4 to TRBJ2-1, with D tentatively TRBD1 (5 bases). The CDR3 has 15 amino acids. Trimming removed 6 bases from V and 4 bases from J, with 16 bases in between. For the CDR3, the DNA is TGTGCCAGCAGCCGCCGGATAGACAGTTACAATGAGCAGTTCTTC. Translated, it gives CASSRRIDSYNEQFF.

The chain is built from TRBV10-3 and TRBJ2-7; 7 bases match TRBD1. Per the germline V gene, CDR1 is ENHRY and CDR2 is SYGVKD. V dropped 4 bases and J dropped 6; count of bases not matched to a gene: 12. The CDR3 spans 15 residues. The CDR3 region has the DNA TGTGCCATCAGTGGGGGATTGACAGGGAGCGGCGAGCAGTACTTC. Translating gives CAISGGLTGSGEQYF.

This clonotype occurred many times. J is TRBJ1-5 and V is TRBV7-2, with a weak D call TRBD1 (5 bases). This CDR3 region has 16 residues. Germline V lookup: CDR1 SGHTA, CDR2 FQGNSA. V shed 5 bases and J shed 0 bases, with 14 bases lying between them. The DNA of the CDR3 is TGTGCCAGCAGCCCGGTCGGGACCTCTAGCAATCAGCCCCAGCATTTT. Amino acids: CASSPVGTSSNQPQHF.

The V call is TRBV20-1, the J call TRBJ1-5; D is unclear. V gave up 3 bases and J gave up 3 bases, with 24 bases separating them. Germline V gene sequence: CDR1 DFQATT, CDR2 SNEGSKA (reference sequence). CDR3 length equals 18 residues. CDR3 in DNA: TGCAGTGCTAGGGATCCCACCCCCGGCAGCCTCTTCAATCAGCCCCAGCATTTT. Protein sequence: CSARDPTPGSLFNQPQHF.

This CDR3 reads CASSVEVGATNTEAFF. DNA of the CDR3: TGTGCCAGCAGCGTAGAAGTAGGAGCAACGAACACTGAAGCTTTCTTT. The chain combines TRBV9 with TRBJ1-1, with D unresolved. Per the germline V gene, CDR1 is SGDLS and CDR2 is YYNGEE. This CDR3 has 16 residues. V gave up 0 bases and J gave up 1 base, with 13 bases separating them.

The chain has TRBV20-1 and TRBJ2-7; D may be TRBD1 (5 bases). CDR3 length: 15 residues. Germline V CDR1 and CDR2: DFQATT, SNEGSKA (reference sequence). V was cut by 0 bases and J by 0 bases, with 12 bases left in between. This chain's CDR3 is CSARDAGLSSYEQYF. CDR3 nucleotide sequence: TGCAGTGCTAGAGACGCAGGGCTCAGCTCCTACGAGCAGTACTTC.

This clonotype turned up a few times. In DNA form, the CDR3 reads TGTGCCAGCAGTTGCACGACAGGGTTGGTGGCTAATGAAAAACTGTTTTTT. It yields the protein CASSCTTGLVANEKLFF. The chain links TRBV5-6 to TRBJ1-4; 7 bases match TRBD1. V lost 5 bases to trimming and J lost 3 bases; unmatched junction nucleotides: 13. CDR3 length: 17 residues. Germline CDR1 SGHDT, CDR2 YYEEEE.

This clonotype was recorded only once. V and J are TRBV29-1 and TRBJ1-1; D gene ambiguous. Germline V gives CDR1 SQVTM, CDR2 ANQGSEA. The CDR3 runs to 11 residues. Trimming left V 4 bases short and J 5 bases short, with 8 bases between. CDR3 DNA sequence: TGCAGCGTTGGACACCAGACTGAAGCTTTCTTT. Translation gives CSVGHQTEAFF.

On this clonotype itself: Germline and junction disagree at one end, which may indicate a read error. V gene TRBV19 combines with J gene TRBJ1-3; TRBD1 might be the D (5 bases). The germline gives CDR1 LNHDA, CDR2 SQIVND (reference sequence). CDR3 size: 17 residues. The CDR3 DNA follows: TGTGCCAGTAGTTTAGACCGGGACGGCAGCTCTGGAAACACCATATATTTT. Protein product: CASSLDRDGSSGNTIYF.

The CDR3 sequence is CASSLVSGSSYEQYF. The CDR3 region has the DNA TGTGCCAGCAGCTTAGTATCGGGGAGCTCCTACGAGCAGTACTTC. J is TRBJ2-7 and V is TRBV7-9; weak D call: TRBD2 (5 bases). The CDR3 totals 15 residues. Per the germline V gene, CDR1 is SEHNR and CDR2 is FQNEAQ (reference sequence). With 1 base removed from V and 0 bases from J, the gap between germline ends came to 10 bases.

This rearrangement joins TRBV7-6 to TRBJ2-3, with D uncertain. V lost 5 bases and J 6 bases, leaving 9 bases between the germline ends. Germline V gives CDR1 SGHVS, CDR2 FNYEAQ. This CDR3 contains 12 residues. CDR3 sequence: CASSPQLDTQYF. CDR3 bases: TGTGCCAGCAGCCCGCAGTTGGATACGCAGTATTTT.

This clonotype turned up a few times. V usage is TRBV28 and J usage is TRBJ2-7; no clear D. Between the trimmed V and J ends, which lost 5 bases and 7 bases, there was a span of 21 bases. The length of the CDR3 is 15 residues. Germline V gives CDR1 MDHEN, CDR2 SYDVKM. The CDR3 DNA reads TGTGCCAGCAGTCAACCGGGTCTTCTCTACAATGAGCAGTACTTC. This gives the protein CASSQPGLLYNEQYF.

CDR3 sequence: CASSGRTYEQYF. Here the CDR3 DNA reads TGTGCCAGCAGCGGGAGGACCTACGAGCAGTACTTC. The V gene is TRBV27, the J gene TRBJ2-7, with 7 positions matching TRBD2. Germline lookup yields CDR1 MNHEY and CDR2 SMNVEV (reference sequence). The CDR3 has 12 amino acids. The V gene end was trimmed by 6 bases and the J gene end by 2 bases; junction bases not matched to a gene: 1.

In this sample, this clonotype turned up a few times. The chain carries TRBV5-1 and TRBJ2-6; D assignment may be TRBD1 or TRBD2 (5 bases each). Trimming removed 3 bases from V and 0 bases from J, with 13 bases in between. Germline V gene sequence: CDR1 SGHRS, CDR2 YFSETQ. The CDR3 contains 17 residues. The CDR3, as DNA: TGCGCCAGCAGCTCGATGGGACCGGGCTCTGGGGCCAACGTCCTGACTTTC. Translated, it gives CASSSMGPGSGANVLTF.

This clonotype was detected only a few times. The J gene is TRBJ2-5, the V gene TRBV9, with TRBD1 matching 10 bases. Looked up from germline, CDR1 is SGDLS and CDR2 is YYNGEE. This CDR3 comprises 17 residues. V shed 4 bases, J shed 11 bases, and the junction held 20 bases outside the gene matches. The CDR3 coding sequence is TGTGCCAGCAGCATTTCAGGCCGGGACAGGGGTCGTAATGAGCAGTACTTC. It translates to CASSISGRDRGRNEQYF.

The CDR3 DNA is TGTGCCAGCAGTTACGGAGGACACGGCTACACCTTC. Amino acids: CASSYGGHGYTF. This chain uses TRBV6-5 with TRBJ1-2; tentative D call: TRBD1 (5 bases). The germline CDR1 and CDR2 sequences are MNHEY and SVGAGI. V was cut by 2 bases and J by 8 bases, with 9 bases left in between. The CDR3 sequence is 12 residues long.

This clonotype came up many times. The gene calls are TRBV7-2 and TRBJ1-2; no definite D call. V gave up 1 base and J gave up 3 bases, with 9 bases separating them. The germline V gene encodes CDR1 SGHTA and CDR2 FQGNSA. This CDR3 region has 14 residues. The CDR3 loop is CASSLVRQDYGYTF. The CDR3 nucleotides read TGTGCCAGCAGCTTAGTGCGGCAGGACTATGGCTACACCTTC. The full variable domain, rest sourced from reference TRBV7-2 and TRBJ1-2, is GAGVSQSPSNKVTEKGKDVELRCDPISGHTALYWYRQSLGQGLEFLIYFQGNSAPDKSGLPSDRFSAERTGGSVSTLTIQRTQQEDSAVYLCASSLVRQDYGYTFGSGTRLTVV.

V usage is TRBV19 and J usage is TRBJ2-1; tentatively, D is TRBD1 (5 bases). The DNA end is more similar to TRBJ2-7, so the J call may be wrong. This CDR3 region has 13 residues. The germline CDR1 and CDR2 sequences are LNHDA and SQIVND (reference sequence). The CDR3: CASSIDQGNEQYF. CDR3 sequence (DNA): TGTGCCAGTAGTATCGATCAGGGCAATGAGCAGTACTTC.

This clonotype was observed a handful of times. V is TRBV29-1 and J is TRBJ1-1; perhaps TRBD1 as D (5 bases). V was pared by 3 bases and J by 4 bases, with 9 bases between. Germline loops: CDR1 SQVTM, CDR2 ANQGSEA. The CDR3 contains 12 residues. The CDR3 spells CSVDREVTEAFF. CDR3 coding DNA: TGCAGCGTTGACAGGGAAGTCACTGAAGCTTTCTTT.

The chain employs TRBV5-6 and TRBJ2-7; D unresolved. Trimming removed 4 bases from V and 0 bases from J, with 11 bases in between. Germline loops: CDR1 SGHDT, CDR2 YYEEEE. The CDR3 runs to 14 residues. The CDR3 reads CASSTGLSSYEQYF. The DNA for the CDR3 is TGTGCCAGCAGCACGGGTCTGAGCTCCTACGAGCAGTACTTC.

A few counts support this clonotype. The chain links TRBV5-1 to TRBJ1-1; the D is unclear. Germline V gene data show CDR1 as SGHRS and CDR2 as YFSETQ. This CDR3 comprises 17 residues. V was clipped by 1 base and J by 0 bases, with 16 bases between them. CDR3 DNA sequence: TGCGCCAGCAGCTTGCCCTGGACGGGCCGAATGAACACTGAAGCTTTCTTT. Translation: CASSLPWTGRMNTEAFF.

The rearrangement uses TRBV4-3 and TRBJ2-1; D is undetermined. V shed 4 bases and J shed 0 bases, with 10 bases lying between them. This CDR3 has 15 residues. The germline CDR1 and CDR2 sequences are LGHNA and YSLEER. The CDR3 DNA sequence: TGCGCCAGCAGCCCCGAGCTGAGCTCCTACAATGAGCAGTTCTTC. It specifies CASSPELSSYNEQFF.